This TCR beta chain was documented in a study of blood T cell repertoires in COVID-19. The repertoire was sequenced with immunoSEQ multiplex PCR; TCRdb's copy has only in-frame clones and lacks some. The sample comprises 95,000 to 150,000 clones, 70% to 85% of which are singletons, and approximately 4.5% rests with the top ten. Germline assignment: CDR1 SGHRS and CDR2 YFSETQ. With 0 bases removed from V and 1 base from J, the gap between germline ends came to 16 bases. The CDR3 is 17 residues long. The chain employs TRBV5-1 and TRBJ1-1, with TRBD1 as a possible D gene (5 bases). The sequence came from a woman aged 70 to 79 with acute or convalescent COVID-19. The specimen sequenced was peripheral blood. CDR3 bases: TGCGCCAGCAGCTTGGAGGGTTTGGGCAGGGCGAACACTGAAGCTTTCTTT. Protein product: CASSLEGLGRANTEAFF.